One and the same sample provided the 9 T cell receptor beta chains below, sequenced in a study of T cell repertoires in breast cancer. Blocking oligonucleotides added to a second nested PCR suppressed unpaired genes. From the emulsion pairing reads, TCRdb called clonotypes with MiXCR, one entry per CDR3 protein. The table shows tens of thousands of distinct CDR3 sequences, with roughly 42% occurring only once. An expanded emulsion RT-PCR with primers for all TCR V genes paired CD8+ T cell chains. Material for sequencing was CD8+ T cells. Every receptor here comes from a pool of human donors with breast cancer or a healthy control (not recorded which).

This clonotype was detected ten times or more. The rearrangement uses TRBV7-9 and TRBJ1-2, with D unclear. Trimming removed 5 bases at V and 3 bases at J, with 7 bases between. The CDR3 has 12 residues. CDR1 is SEHNR and CDR2 is FQNEAQ in the germline V gene (reference sequence). This CDR3 is CASSPLDYGYTF. The CDR3 DNA sequence: TGTGCCAGCAGCCCGCTGGACTATGGCTACACCTTC.

The chain is built from TRBV19 and TRBJ2-2; possible D gene TRBD1, 6 bases. Per the germline V gene, CDR1 is LNHDA and CDR2 is SQIVND (reference sequence). CDR3 length: 14 amino acids. Trimming pared 5 bases from V and 6 bases from J, leaving 13 bases between. The CDR3 nucleotides are TGTGCCAGTAGTCCGTCAGGGGTAGCCGGGGAGCTGTTTTTT. Translating it yields CASSPSGVAGELFF.

In its sample, this clonotype was seen many times. Germline and junction disagree at one end, which may indicate a read error. The chain links TRBV6-1 to TRBJ2-5, with 7 bases fitting TRBD1. The CDR3 length is 15 residues. The germline gives CDR1 MNHNS, CDR2 SASEGT. The CDR3 DNA follows: TGTGCCAGCAGCGAAGAACAGGGGTATTTTGAGACCCAGTACTTC. Residues: CASSEEQGYFETQYF.

The chain joins TRBV2 to TRBJ1-1; D may be TRBD1 (5 bases). Trimming stripped 2 bases from V and 4 bases from J, with 8 bases between. Germline CDR1 and CDR2: SNHLY and FYNNEI. The CDR3 runs to 13 residues. The CDR3 DNA sequence: TGTGCCAGCAGTGAATGGGACGGCACTGAAGCTTTCTTT. It codes for CASSEWDGTEAFF.

The rearrangement links TRBV5-1 to TRBJ1-2; maybe TRBD1 (5 bases). V lost 0 bases and J lost 2, with 11 bases in between. Germline CDR1 and CDR2: SGHRS and YFSETQ. This CDR3 region has 15 residues. CDR3 sequence reads: CASSLAGAANYGYTF. CDR3 DNA sequence: TGCGCCAGCAGCTTGGCCGGGGCGGCAAACTATGGCTACACCTTC.

This clonotype came up many times. The genes are TRBV7-2 and TRBJ2-7; D remains unclear. CDR3 length equals 11 residues. V dropped 5 bases and J dropped 3 bases, with 5 bases sitting between them. Germline-derived CDR1 and CDR2 are SGHTA and FQGNSA. Here the CDR3 reads CASSVVYEQYF. Here the CDR3 DNA reads TGTGCCAGCAGCGTTGTCTACGAGCAGTACTTC.

The gene calls are TRBV20-1 and TRBJ2-5; 15 bases are a match to TRBD2. V was clipped by 6 bases and J by 5 bases; unmatched bases: 13. The CDR3 extends over 17 amino acids. Looked up from germline, CDR1 is DFQATT and CDR2 is SNEGSKA (reference sequence). The CDR3 nucleotides read TGCAGTGCGGCCGGGACTAGCGGGAGGCTGGGAAGGGAGACCCAGTACTTC. Translated: CSAAGTSGRLGRETQYF.

A few counts support this clonotype. The chain is built from TRBV7-2 and TRBJ1-5; D perhaps matches TRBD1 (5 bases). V was cut by 3 bases and J by 6 bases, with 6 bases left in between. Germline V gene sequence: CDR1 SGHTA, CDR2 FQGNSA. The CDR3 has 12 amino acids. The CDR3 is CASSFGGQPQHF. The CDR3 bases are TGTGCCAGCAGCTTCGGGGGTCAGCCCCAGCATTTT.

This rearrangement joins TRBV3-1 to TRBJ2-7, with TRBD2 identical over 8 bases. V gave up 2 bases and J gave up 6 bases; unmatched junction bases: 9. The CDR3 loop spans 15 amino acids. Germline V gene data show CDR1 as LGHDT and CDR2 as YNNKEL (reference sequence). The CDR3 protein is CASSQSPGGPTEQYF. The DNA for the CDR3 is TGTGCCAGCAGCCAATCCCCGGGGGGGCCGACCGAGCAGTACTTC.